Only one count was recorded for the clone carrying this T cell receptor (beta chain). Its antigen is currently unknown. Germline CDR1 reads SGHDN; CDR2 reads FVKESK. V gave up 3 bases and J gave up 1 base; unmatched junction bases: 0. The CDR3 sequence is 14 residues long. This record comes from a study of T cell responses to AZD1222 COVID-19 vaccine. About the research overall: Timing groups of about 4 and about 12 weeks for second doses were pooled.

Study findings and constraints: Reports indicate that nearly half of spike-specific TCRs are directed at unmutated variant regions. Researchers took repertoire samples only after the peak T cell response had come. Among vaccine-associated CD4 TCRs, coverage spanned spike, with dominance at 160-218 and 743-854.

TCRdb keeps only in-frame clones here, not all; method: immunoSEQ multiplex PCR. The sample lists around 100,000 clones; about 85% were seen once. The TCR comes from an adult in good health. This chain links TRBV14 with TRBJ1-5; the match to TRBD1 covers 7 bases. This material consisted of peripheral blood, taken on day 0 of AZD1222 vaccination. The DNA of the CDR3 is TGTGCCAGCAGCCAGACAGGGAGCAATCAGCCCCAGCATTTT. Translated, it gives CASSQTGSNQPQHF.